One TCR beta chain is described in this entry. The record originates from a study of blood T cell repertoires in COVID-19. Study at large: In each case, the material was cDNA or gDNA derived from T cells, B-cell-depleted T cells, or PBMCs.

The V and J ends lost 3 bases and 7 bases respectively, with 23 bases between them. CDR3 length equals 16 residues. Germline CDR1 is SGHRS and CDR2 is YFSETQ. Repertoires were generated with immunoSEQ multiplex PCR, while TCRdb's copy carries only in-frame clones and drops some. The sample has some 250,000 clones, approximately 85% seen once. The TCR was taken from a woman aged 25 to 39 with acute or convalescent COVID-19. This sequence joins TRBV5-1 and TRBJ2-7; D perhaps matches TRBD1 (7 bases). The sequencing sample was made of peripheral blood. CDR3 coding DNA: TGCGCCAGCAGCTCGCCCCGACAGGGCACGGGGAGGGAGCAGTACTTC. Protein product: CASSSPRQGTGREQYF.